Presented here are 10 T cell receptor beta chains from one specimen sequenced in a study of technical replicates of blood from a handful of donors. Repertoires were generated with immunoSEQ multiplex PCR, while TCRdb's copy carries only in-frame clones and drops some. The table lists under 15,000 clones, roughly 80% of them singletons. Sequencing was performed on PBMCs. The source of these receptors is a human donor in good health.

This rearrangement joins TRBV5-1 to TRBJ1-2; D not certain. This CDR3 is 14 amino acids long. Germline V gives CDR1 SGHRS, CDR2 YFSETQ. V was cut by 0 bases and J by 10 bases, with 16 bases left in between. The CDR3 sequence: CASSLAEAAPIYTF. CDR3 sequence (DNA): TGCGCCAGCAGCTTGGCCGAGGCGGCTCCTATCTACACCTTC.

This chain joins TRBV9 and TRBJ1-4; possibly TRBD1 for D (6 bases). The CDR3 totals 17 residues. Germline CDR1 SGDLS, CDR2 YYNGEE. V lost 3 bases, J lost 7 bases, and 22 bases lay in between. Here the CDR3 DNA reads TGTGCCAGCAGCGAGGGGGTGGTGGCAGGGATAAGTGAAAAACTGTTTTTT. Its translation: CASSEGVVAGISEKLFF.

The chain has TRBV9 and TRBJ2-1; 9 bases match TRBD2. V shed 4 bases and J 10 bases; nucleotides not matched to a gene: 6. In germline, CDR1 is SGDLS, CDR2 YYNGEE. This CDR3 spans 13 amino acids. This chain's CDR3 is CASSRTSATEQFF. In DNA, the CDR3 is TGTGCCAGCAGCCGGACTAGCGCAACAGAGCAGTTCTTC.

This rearrangement joins TRBV19 to TRBJ2-1, with 11 bases lining up with TRBD2. This CDR3 contains 17 residues. Germline V gene lookup returns CDR1 LNHDA and CDR2 SQIVND (reference sequence). J gave up 7 bases and V 4 bases, and 12 bases lay outside the gene matches. The chain's CDR3 is CASSSPELAGEGNEQFF. As DNA, the CDR3 is TGTGCCAGTAGTAGTCCTGAACTAGCGGGAGAAGGAAATGAGCAGTTCTTC.

With regard to this clone: Additional DNA sequences in this sample encode the identical CDR3. The rearrangement links TRBV6-6 to TRBJ1-5; D is perhaps TRBD1 (6 bases). Trimming cost V 7 bases and J 7 bases, with 11 bases left between them. Germline CDR1 and CDR2: MNHNY and SVGAGI (reference sequence). The CDR3 length is 12 residues. For the CDR3, the DNA is TGTGCCAGCACGCAGGGGAACCAGCCCCAGCATTTT. Its protein product is CASTQGNQPQHF.

V gene TRBV7-6 combines with J gene TRBJ2-1; D may be TRBD1 (5 bases). From germline, CDR1 is SGHVS and CDR2 FNYEAQ. The CDR3 runs 12 residues. The V end was cut by 4 bases, the J end by 8 bases, with 9 bases between. CDR3 coding DNA: TGTGCCAGCAGCTATATAGGGGATGAGCAGTTCTTC. Translation gives CASSYIGDEQFF.

V is TRBV28 and J is TRBJ1-5, with D possibly matching TRBD1 (6 bases). The CDR3 consists of 14 residues. Germline V gene sequence: CDR1 MDHEN, CDR2 SYDVKM. The germline V and J ends were trimmed by 2 bases and 5 bases, with 10 bases remaining between them. The CDR3 coding sequence is TGTGCCAGCAGTTTAGCAGGGACACATCAGCCCCAGCATTTT. Protein: CASSLAGTHQPQHF. Based on the CDR3 plus reference TRBV28 and TRBJ1-5, the full variable domain is DVKVTQSSRYLVKRTGEKVFLECVQDMDHENMFWYRQDPGLGLRLIYFSYDVKMKEKGDIPEGYSVSREKKERFSLILESASTNQTSMYLCASSLAGTHQPQHFGDGTRLSIL.

V and J are TRBV27 and TRBJ1-2, with D hard to call. Germline V gene lookup returns CDR1 MNHEY and CDR2 SMNVEV (reference sequence). V lost 2 bases to trimming and J lost 3 bases, with 10 bases between them. The CDR3 extends over 14 amino acids. This CDR3 is CASSLGPSDYGYTF. DNA for the CDR3: TGTGCCAGCAGTTTAGGGCCGTCGGACTATGGCTACACCTTC.

This chain uses TRBV7-9 with TRBJ2-7; D unclear. The CDR3 extends over 12 amino acids. Germline-derived CDR1 and CDR2 are SEHNR and FQNEAQ (reference sequence). With 5 bases removed from V and 5 bases from J, the gap between germline ends came to 10 bases. CDR3 amino acids: CASSPLSHEQYF. CDR3 DNA: TGTGCCAGCAGCCCCCTATCCCACGAGCAGTACTTC.

This clone was observed a single time. The chain employs TRBV6-5 and TRBJ2-7; 10 bases map to TRBD2. Trimming took 4 bases from V and 7 from J; bases not matched to a gene: 4. The CDR3 has 13 residues. CDR1 is MNHEY and CDR2 is SVGAGI in the germline V gene. The CDR3 sequence: CASSSGLAREQYF. The CDR3 DNA reads as TGTGCCAGCAGTTCGGGACTAGCGCGGGAGCAGTACTTC.